This TCR beta chain was identified in a study of cytomegalovirus exposure and HLA in healthy donors. In the case of this clone: Its antigen is not known.

PCR employed 60 Vbeta and 13 Jbeta primers. Assay used: immunoSEQ multiplex PCR; TCRdb lists only in-frame clones, some missing. The sample carries some 140,000 clones, about 66% recorded once. Each donor was nominally healthy when sampled (though unrecorded immune exposures were likely). Study outcomes and limitations: A list of 164 TCR beta chains associated with cytomegalovirus was given. It has been reported that TCR beta sequences accurately predicted the HLA-A and HLA-B alleles of most subjects.

The CDR3 spans 15 residues. Germline V gene data show CDR1 as MNHEY and CDR2 as SVGAGI. The J segment lost 7 bases and the V segment lost 2 bases, leaving 5 bases of the junction unmatched. Sample: PBMCs. The genes are TRBV6-5 and TRBJ2-1; TRBD2 matches 10 bases. The TCR comes from a human donor in good health. The CDR3, as DNA: TGTGCCAGCAGTTACACTAGCGGGAAACAGAATGAGCAGTTCTTC. Its translation: CASSYTSGKQNEQFF.